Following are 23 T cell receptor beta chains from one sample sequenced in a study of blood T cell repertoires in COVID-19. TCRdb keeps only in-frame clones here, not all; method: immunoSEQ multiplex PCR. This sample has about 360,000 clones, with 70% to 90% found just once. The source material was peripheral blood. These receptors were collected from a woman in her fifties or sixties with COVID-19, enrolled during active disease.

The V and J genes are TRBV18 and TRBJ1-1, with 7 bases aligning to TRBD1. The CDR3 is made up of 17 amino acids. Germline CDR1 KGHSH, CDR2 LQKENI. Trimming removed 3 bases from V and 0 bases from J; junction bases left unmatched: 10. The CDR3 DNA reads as TGTGCCAGCTCACCCTTATCATGGACAGGTTTGAACACTGAAGCTTTCTTT. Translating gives CASSPLSWTGLNTEAFF.

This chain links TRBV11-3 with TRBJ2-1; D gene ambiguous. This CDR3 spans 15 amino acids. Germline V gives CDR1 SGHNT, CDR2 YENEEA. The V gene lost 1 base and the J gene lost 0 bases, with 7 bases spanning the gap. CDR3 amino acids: CASSLVPSSYNEQFF. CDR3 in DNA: TGTGCCAGCAGCTTAGTCCCGAGCTCCTACAATGAGCAGTTCTTC.

CDR3 bases: TGCGCCAGCAGCTTGGACAGAACCTTCTATGGCTACACCTTC. This translates into CASSLDRTFYGYTF. The chain uses TRBV5-1 and TRBJ1-2; D is uncertain. There are 14 residues in the CDR3. CDR1 SGHRS and CDR2 YFSETQ come from the germline V gene. The V gene lost 0 bases and the J gene lost 4 bases, with 10 bases spanning the gap.

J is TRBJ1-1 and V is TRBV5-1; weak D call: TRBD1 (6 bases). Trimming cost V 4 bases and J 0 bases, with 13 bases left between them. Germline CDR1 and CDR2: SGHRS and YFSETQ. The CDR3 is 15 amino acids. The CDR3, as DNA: TGCGCCAGCAGCCTACAGACAGGTCTGAACACTGAAGCTTTCTTT. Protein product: CASSLQTGLNTEAFF.

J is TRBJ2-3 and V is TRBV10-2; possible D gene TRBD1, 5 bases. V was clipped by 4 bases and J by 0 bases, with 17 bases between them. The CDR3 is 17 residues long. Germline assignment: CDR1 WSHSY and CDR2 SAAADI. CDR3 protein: CASSALPTDTSTDTQYF. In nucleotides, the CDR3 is TGCGCCAGCAGTGCCCTCCCGACAGATACTAGCACAGATACGCAGTATTTT.

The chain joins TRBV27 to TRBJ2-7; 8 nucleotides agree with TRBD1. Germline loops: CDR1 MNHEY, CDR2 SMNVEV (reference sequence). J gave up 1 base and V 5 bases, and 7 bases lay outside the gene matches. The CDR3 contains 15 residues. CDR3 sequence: CASSPRTGRSYEQYF. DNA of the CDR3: TGTGCCAGCAGTCCCCGGACAGGGAGGTCCTACGAGCAGTACTTC.

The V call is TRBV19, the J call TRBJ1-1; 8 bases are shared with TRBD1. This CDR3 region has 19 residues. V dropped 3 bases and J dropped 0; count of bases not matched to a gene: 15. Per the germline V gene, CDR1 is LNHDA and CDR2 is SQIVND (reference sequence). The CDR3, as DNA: TGTGCCAGTAGTATCCCATGGACAGGGTTAGAAGCTATGAACACTGAAGCTTTCTTT. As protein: CASSIPWTGLEAMNTEAFF.

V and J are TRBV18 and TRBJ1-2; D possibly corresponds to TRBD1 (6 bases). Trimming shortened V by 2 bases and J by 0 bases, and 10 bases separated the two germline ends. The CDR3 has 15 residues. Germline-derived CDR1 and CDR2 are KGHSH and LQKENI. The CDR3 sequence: CASSPGGGTNYGYTF. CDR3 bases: TGTGCCAGCTCACCAGGGGGGGGCACTAACTATGGCTACACCTTC.

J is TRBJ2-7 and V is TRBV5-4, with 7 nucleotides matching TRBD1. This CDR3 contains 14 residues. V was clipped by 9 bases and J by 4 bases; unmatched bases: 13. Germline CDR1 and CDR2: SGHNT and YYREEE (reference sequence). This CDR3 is CATKTGQGGYEQYF. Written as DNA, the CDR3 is TGTGCCACCAAGACAGGGCAGGGCGGTTACGAGCAGTACTTC.

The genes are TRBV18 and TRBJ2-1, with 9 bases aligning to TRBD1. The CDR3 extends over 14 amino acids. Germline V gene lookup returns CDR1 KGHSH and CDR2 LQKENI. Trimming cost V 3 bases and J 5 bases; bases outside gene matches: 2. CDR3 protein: CASSPGTGNNEQFF. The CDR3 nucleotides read TGTGCCAGCTCACCCGGGACAGGGAACAATGAGCAGTTCTTC.

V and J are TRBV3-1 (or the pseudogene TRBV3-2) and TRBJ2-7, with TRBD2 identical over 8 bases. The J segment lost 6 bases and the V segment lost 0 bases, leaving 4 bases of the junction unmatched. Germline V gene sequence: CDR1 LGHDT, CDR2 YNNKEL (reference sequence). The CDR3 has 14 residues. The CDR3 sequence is CASSQDLLAGEQYF. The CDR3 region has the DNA TGTGCCAGCAGCCAAGATCTCCTAGCGGGCGAGCAGTACTTC.

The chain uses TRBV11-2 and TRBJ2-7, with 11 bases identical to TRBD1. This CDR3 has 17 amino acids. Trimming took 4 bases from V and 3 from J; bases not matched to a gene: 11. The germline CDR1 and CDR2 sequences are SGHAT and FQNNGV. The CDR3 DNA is TGTGCCAGCAGCTCCTTCGGCCGGGACAGGGGGAGCTACGAGCAGTACTTC. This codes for CASSSFGRDRGSYEQYF.

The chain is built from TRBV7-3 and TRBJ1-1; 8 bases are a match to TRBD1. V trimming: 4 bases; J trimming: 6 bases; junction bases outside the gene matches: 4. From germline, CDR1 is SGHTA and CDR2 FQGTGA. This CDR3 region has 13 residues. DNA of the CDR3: TGTGCCAGCAGCTCAATACAGGGGGCTGAAGCTTTCTTT. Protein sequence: CASSSIQGAEAFF.

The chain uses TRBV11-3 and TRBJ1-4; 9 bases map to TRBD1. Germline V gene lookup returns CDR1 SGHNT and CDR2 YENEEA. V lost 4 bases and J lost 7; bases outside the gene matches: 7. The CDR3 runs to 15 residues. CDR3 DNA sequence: TGTGCCAGCAGCTCCGATCCGGGACAGGGTGAAAAACTGTTTTTT. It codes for CASSSDPGQGEKLFF.

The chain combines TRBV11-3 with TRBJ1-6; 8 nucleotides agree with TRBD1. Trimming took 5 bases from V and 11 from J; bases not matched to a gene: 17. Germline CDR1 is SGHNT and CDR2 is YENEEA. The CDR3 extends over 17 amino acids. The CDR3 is CASSAGQAMGLGTPLHF. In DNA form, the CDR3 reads TGTGCCAGCAGCGCGGGACAGGCTATGGGGTTGGGGACACCCCTCCACTTT. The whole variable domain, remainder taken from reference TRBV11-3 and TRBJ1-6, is EAGVVQSPRYKIIEKKQPVAFWCNPISGHNTLYWYLQNLGQGPELLIRYENEEAVDDSQLPKDRFSAERLKGVDSTLKIQPAELGDSAVYLCASSAGQAMGLGTPLHFGNGTRLTVT.

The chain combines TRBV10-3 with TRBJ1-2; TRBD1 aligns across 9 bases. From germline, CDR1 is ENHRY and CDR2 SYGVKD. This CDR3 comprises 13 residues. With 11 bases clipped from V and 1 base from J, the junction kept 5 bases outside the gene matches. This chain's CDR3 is CAASDRGNYGYTF. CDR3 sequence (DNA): TGTGCCGCGTCGGACAGGGGTAACTATGGCTACACCTTC.

CDR3 amino acids: CSALRNIQYF. CDR3 DNA: TGCAGTGCTCTCAGAAACATTCAGTACTTC. The gene calls are TRBV20-1 and TRBJ2-4; D is unresolved. Germline loops: CDR1 DFQATT, CDR2 SNEGSKA (reference sequence). V gave up 5 bases and J gave up 6 bases, with 5 bases separating them. The CDR3 is 10 residues long.

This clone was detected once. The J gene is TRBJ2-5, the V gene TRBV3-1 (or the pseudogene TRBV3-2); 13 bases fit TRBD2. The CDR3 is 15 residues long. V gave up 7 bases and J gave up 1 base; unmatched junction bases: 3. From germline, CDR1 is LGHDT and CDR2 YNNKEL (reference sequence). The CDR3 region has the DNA TGTGCCAGCATTACTAGCGGGGGGGCCCAAGAGACCCAGTACTTC. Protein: CASITSGGAQETQYF.

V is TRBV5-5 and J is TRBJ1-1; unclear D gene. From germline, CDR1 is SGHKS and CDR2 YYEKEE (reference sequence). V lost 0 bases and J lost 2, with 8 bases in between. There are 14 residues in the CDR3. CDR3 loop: CASSLVVTNTEAFF. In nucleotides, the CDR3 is TGTGCCAGCAGCTTGGTCGTGACTAACACTGAAGCTTTCTTT.

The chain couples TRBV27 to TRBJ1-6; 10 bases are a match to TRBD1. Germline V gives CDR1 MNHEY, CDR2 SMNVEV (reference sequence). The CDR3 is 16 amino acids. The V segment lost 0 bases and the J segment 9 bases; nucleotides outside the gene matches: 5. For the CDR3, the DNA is TGTGCCAGCAGTTTATCGGCGACAGGGGGCTTTTCACCCCTCCACTTT. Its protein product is CASSLSATGGFSPLHF.

This chain's CDR3 is CASSLGQGHQPQHF. The DNA of the CDR3 is TGTGCCAGTAGTTTGGGACAGGGACATCAGCCCCAGCATTTT. The chain employs TRBV19 and TRBJ1-5; 9 bases are a match to TRBD1. CDR1 is LNHDA, CDR2 SQIVND, per germline (reference sequence). The CDR3 runs to 14 residues. The J segment lost 5 bases and the V segment lost 5 bases, leaving 4 bases of the junction unmatched.

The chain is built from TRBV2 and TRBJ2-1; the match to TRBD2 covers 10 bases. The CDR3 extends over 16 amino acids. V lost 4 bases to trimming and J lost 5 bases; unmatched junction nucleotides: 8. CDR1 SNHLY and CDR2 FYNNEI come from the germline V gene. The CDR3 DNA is TGTGCCAGCAGTGGCTCATTAGCGGGGGGCAACAATGAGCAGTTCTTC. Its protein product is CASSGSLAGGNNEQFF.

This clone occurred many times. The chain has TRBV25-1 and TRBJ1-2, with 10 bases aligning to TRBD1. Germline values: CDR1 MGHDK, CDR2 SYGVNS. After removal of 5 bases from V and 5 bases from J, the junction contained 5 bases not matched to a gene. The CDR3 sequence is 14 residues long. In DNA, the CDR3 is TGTGCCAGCAGTAGACAGGGGGCGCGGTATGGCTACACCTTC. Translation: CASSRQGARYGYTF.